This T cell receptor (beta chain) emerged from a study of T cells in Graves' hyperthyroidism and ophthalmopathy. This clonotype was detected a few times. The germline CDR1 and CDR2 sequences are SGHDT and YYEEEE. J gave up 4 bases and V 0 bases, and 9 bases lay outside the gene matches. This CDR3 has 17 residues. Authors of the study amplified TCR beta CDR3 regions from RNA transcripts. The HTBI primer set was used in a first-round RT-PCR of the TCR CDR3. A single record per CDR3 protein comes from TCRdb applying MiXCR to the multiplex PCR reads. The repertoire holds about 290,000 distinct CDR3 sequences, with roughly 13% as singletons. A sample of blood taken at first hyperthyroidism diagnosis preceded any ophthalmopathy symptoms.

Sequences were obtained from blood. The chain combines TRBV5-6 with TRBJ2-2, with 7 bases that match TRBD2. The clonotype comes from a young woman with Graves' hyperthyroidism that later progressed to Graves' ophthalmopathy. The CDR3 reads CASSLVGGGSFTGELFF. DNA of the CDR3: TGTGCCAGCAGCTTGGTGGGCGGGGGAAGCTTCACCGGGGAGCTGTTTTTT.